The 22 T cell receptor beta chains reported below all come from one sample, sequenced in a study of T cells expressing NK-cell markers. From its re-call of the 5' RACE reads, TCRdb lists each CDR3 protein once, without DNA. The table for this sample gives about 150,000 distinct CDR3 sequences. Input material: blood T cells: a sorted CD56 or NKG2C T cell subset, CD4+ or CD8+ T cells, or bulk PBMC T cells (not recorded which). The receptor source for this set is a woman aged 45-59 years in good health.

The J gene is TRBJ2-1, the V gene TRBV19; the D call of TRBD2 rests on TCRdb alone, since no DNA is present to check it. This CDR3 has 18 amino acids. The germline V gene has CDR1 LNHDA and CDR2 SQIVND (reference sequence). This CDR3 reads CASSIGEKDYSSYNEQFF.

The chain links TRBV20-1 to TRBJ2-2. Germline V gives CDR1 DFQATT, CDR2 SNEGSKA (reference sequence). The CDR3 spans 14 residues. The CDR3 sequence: CSARDSLNTGELFF.

The CDR3 region is CASSALGTADPFGTQYF. The chain joins TRBV9 to TRBJ2-3; TCRdb's D gene call, TRBD1, goes unchecked for lack of DNA. Germline V gene data show CDR1 as SGDLS and CDR2 as YYNGEE. The CDR3 is 17 residues long.

CDR3 residues: CASSPGGTYEQYF. V usage is TRBV7-9 and J usage is TRBJ2-7; TCRdb calls TRBD2, which cannot be checked without DNA. CDR1 and CDR2 (germline): SEHNR, FQNEAQ (reference sequence). CDR3 size: 13 residues.

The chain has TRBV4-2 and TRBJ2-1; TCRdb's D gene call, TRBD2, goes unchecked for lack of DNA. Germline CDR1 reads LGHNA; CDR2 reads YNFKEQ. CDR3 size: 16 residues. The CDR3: CASSQDYGSGSYEQFF.

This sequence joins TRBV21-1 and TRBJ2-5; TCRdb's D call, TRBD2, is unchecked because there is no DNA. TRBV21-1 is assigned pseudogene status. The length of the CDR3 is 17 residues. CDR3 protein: CASSIGTSGGYQETQYF.

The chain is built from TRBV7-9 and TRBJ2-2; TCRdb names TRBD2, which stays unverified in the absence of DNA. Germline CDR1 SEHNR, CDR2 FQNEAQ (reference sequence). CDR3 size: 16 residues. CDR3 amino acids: CASRPLTGGVAGELFF.

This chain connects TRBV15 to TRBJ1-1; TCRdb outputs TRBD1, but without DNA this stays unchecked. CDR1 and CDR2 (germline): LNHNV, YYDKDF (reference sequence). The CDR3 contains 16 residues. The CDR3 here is CATSSPRTEKNTEAFF.

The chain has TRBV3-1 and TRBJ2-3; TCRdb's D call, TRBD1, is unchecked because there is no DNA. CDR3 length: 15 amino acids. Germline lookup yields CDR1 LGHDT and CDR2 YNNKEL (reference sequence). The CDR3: CASSQDLGGRVPQYF.

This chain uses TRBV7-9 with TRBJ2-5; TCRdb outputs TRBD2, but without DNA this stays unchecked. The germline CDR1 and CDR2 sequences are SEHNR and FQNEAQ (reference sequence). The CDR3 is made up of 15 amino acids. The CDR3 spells CASSRPGGRWETQYF.

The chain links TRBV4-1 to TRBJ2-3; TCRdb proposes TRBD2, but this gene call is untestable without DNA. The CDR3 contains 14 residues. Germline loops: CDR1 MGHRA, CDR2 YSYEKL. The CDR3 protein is CAARGAPSTDTQYF.

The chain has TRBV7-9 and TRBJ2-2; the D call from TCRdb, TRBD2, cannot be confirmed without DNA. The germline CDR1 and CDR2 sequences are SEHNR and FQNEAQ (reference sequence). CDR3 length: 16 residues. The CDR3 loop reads CASTHPTARNTGELFF.

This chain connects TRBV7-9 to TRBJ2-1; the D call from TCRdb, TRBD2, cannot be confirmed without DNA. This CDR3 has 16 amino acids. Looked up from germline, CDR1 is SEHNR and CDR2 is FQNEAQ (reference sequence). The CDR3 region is CASSGISGSVHNEQFF. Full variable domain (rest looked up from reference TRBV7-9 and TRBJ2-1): DTGVSQNPRHKITKRGQNVTFRCDPISEHNRLYWYRQTLGQGPEFLTYFQNEAQLEKSRLLSDRFSAERPKGSFSTLEIQRTEQGDSAMYLCASSGISGSVHNEQFFGPGTRLTVL.

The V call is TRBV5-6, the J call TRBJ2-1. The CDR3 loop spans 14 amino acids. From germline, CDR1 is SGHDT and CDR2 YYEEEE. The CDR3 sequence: CASSLERSYNEQFF. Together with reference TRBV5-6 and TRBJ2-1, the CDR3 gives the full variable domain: DAGVTQSPTHLIKTRGQQVTLRCSPKSGHDTVSWYQQALGQGPQFIFQYYEEEERQRGNFPDRFSGHQFPNYSSELNVNALLLGDSALYLCASSLERSYNEQFFGPGTRLTVL.

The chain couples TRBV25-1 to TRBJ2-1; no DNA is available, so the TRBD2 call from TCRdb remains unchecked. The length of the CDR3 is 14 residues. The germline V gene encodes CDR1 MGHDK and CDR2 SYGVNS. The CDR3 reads CASSLIAGDNEQFF.

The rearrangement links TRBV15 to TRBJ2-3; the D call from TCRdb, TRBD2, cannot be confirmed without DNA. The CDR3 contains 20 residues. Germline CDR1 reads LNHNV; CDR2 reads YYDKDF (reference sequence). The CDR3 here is CATSRGHTTETSGGTDTQYF. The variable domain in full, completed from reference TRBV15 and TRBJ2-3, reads DAMVIQNPRYQVTQFGKPVTLSCSQTLNHNVMYWYQQKSSQAPKLLFHYYDKDFNNEADTPDNFQSRRPNTSFCFLDIRSPGLGDTAMYLCATSRGHTTETSGGTDTQYFGPGTRLTVL.

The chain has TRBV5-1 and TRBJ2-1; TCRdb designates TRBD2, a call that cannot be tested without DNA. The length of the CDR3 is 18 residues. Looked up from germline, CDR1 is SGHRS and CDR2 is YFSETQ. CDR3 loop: CASSLEVSLAGYYNEQFF.

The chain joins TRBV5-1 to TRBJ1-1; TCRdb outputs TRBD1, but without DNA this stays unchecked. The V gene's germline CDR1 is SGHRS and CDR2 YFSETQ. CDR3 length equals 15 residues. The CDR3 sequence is CASSLAHRTDTEAFF.

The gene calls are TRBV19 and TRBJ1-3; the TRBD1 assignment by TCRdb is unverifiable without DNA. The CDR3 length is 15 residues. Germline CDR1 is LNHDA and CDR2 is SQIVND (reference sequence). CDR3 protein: CASSPLAGYGNTIYF.

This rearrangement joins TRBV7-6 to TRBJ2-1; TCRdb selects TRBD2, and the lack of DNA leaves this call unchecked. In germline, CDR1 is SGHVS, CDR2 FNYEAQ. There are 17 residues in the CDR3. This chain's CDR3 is CASSSPLGLAGYNEQFF.

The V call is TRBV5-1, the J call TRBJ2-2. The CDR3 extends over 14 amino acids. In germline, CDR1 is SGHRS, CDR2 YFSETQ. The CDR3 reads CASRPSGSTGELFF.

This chain's CDR3 is CASSPLYWDEQFF. The rearrangement links TRBV3-1 to TRBJ2-1; the TCRdb D gene call, TRBD1, has no DNA to confirm it. The CDR3 is made up of 13 amino acids. Per germline, CDR1 LGHDT and CDR2 YNNKEL (reference sequence).